The following is a T cell receptor (beta chain) sequence with its context. The data derive from a study of T cell repertoires in cytomegalovirus infection. About the study: Through public TCR beta signatures, both CMV infection and matching HLA type were indicated.

The CDR3 is 13 residues long. The germline V gene has CDR1 LGHNA and CDR2 YSLEER. Trimming took 1 base from V and 6 from J, leaving 10 bases between them. TCRdb re-called the reads through MiXCR, storing one row per CDR3 protein. Among about 100,000 distinct CDR3 sequences listed, 20% to 25% were seen once. Sequenced: CD8+ T cells from PBMCs. This chain uses TRBV4-3 with TRBJ2-7, with a weak D call TRBD1 (5 bases). The source is a human donor in good health (CMV status not recorded). Some clones in this sample may be carry-over from other donors' samples. The CDR3 DNA reads TGCGCCAGCAGCCAAGGTCGAAGGGGCGAGCAGTACTTC. Amino acid sequence: CASSQGRRGEQYF.